Each of the 19 T cell receptor beta chains below was sequenced from the same sample in a study of blood T cell repertoires in COVID-19. Sequenced by immunoSEQ multiplex PCR; TCRdb stores in-frame clones only, minus some. The sample lists roughly 120,000 clones, over 75% occurring once. Specimen: peripheral blood. The receptor set was obtained from a man in his fifties or sixties with acute or convalescent COVID-19.

The V and J genes are TRBV30 and TRBJ2-3; 8 nucleotides line up with TRBD1. The trim removed 8 bases at V and 0 bases at J, leaving 7 bases unmatched. Germline assignment: CDR1 GTSNPN and CDR2 SVGIG (reference sequence). This CDR3 contains 14 residues. CDR3 DNA: TGTGCCAGTGACAGGGGTCTCAGCACAGATACGCAGTATTTT. It specifies CASDRGLSTDTQYF.

In DNA form, the CDR3 reads TGTGCCAGCAGCCAAGATGGTAGCGGGGACCGGGAGACCCAGTACTTC. Residues: CASSQDGSGDRETQYF. This chain uses TRBV4-2 with TRBJ2-5, with 8 bases matching TRBD2. Trimming took 0 bases from V and 5 from J; bases not matched to a gene: 8. Germline V CDR1 and CDR2: LGHNA, YNFKEQ. The CDR3 contains 16 residues.

The CDR3 DNA reads as TGTGCCAGCAGCTTAGATAACTTGGAGTTCTTC. Translation: CASSLDNLEFF. This chain joins TRBV7-2 and TRBJ2-1; no reliable D call. V lost 1 base to trimming and J lost 14 bases, with 9 bases between them. CDR1 and CDR2 from the germline V gene are SGHTA and FQGNSA. The CDR3 loop spans 11 amino acids.

This clone was recorded a few times. This chain connects TRBV11-2 to TRBJ2-2; D is uncertain. The V gene's germline CDR1 is SGHAT and CDR2 FQNNGV. The CDR3 sequence is 13 residues long. V shed 4 bases and J shed 0 bases, with 3 bases lying between them. CDR3 loop: CASSSSNTGELFF. The CDR3 DNA reads TGTGCCAGCAGCTCTTCGAACACCGGGGAGCTGTTTTTT.

The chain carries TRBV4-2 and TRBJ2-1, with 7 nucleotides matching TRBD2. V was clipped by 3 bases and J by 5 bases; unmatched bases: 1. CDR3 length: 13 residues. The V gene's germline CDR1 is LGHNA and CDR2 YNFKEQ. CDR3: CASSHGGDNEQFF. The CDR3, as DNA: TGTGCCAGCAGCCATGGGGGGGACAATGAGCAGTTCTTC.

This chain joins TRBV7-2 and TRBJ2-6; weak D call: TRBD2 (5 bases). CDR3 length: 17 amino acids. Trimming left V 4 bases short and J 2 bases short, with 15 bases between. The germline V gene has CDR1 SGHTA and CDR2 FQGNSA. The CDR3 DNA follows: TGTGCCAGCAGCTCGTACGTTCGGCGGGCTGGGGCCAACGTCCTGACTTTC. Protein product: CASSSYVRRAGANVLTF.

V and J are TRBV12-3 or TRBV12-4 and TRBJ2-7, with no clear D. This CDR3 spans 13 amino acids. V gave up 8 bases and J gave up 0 bases, with 11 bases separating them. The CDR3 reads CASALTLSYEQYF. DNA of the CDR3: TGTGCCAGCGCTTTGACTCTCTCCTACGAGCAGTACTTC.

This rearrangement joins TRBV27 to TRBJ2-7; 9 bases are shared with TRBD1. This CDR3 is built from 15 residues. The germline V gene has CDR1 MNHEY and CDR2 SMNVEV (reference sequence). V dropped 8 bases and J dropped 5; count of bases not matched to a gene: 13. DNA of the CDR3: TGTGCCAGCCGATTCTCCGGGACAGGGTTCCACGAGCAGTACTTC. It specifies CASRFSGTGFHEQYF.

This clone was seen a few times. V gene TRBV24-1 combines with J gene TRBJ1-5; D call uncertain. V gave up 0 bases and J gave up 3 bases, with 11 bases separating them. This CDR3 has 16 amino acids. CDR1 and CDR2 (germline): KGHDR, SFDVKD. This chain's CDR3 is CATSDLGGPVNQPQHF. CDR3 nucleotides: TGTGCCACCAGTGATTTGGGAGGGCCGGTCAATCAGCCCCAGCATTTT.

V usage is TRBV23-1 and J usage is TRBJ1-1; 8 nucleotides line up with TRBD1. TRBV23-1 counts as an open reading frame of uncertain function. V lost 6 bases and J lost 1; bases outside the gene matches: 25. The CDR3 contains 21 residues. The CDR3 reads CASSQGGGGTGAGMENTEAFF. CDR3 sequence (DNA): TGCGCCAGCAGCCAAGGGGGCGGAGGGACAGGCGCGGGGATGGAGAACACTGAAGCTTTCTTT.

This chain links TRBV10-3 with TRBJ2-1; TRBD2 matches at 9 bases. In germline, CDR1 is ENHRY, CDR2 SYGVKD. Trimming cost V 10 bases and J 0 bases; bases outside gene matches: 7. The CDR3 covers 15 residues. CDR3 DNA sequence: TGTGCCACCCTACATAGCGGGAGCTCCTACAATGAGCAGTTCTTC. It codes for CATLHSGSSYNEQFF.

This clone appeared a single time. The genes are TRBV6-2 or TRBV6-3 and TRBJ1-1, with 9 nucleotides matching TRBD1. The germline CDR1 and CDR2 sequences are MNHEY and SVGEGT. The CDR3 extends over 16 amino acids. Trimming took 6 bases from V and 0 from J; bases not matched to a gene: 8. CDR3 in amino acids: CASSPTGGWMNTEAFF. CDR3 bases: TGTGCCAGCAGCCCGACAGGGGGGTGGATGAACACTGAAGCTTTCTTT.

This clone has only a few counts. The genes are TRBV10-2 and TRBJ2-7, with a tentative D call TRBD2 (8 bases). Germline assignment: CDR1 WSHSY and CDR2 SAAADI. Trimming left V 4 bases short and J 6 bases short, with 19 bases between. The CDR3 is 15 residues long. The CDR3 here is CASSGREGARSEQYF. CDR3 DNA: TGCGCCAGCAGTGGCCGGGAGGGGGCTAGGAGCGAGCAGTACTTC.

The gene calls are TRBV5-4 and TRBJ1-1; 7 bases are a match to TRBD1. Germline loops: CDR1 SGHNT, CDR2 YYREEE (reference sequence). The CDR3 consists of 14 residues. V dropped 2 bases and J dropped 0; count of bases not matched to a gene: 1. For the CDR3, the DNA is TGTGCCAGCAGCTTAGGACAGGTGAACACTGAAGCTTTCTTT. It is translated as CASSLGQVNTEAFF.

The V call is TRBV30, the J call TRBJ1-5; TRBD1 might be the D (5 bases). The CDR3 extends over 14 amino acids. Trimming left V 5 bases short and J 0 bases short, with 11 bases between. The germline gives CDR1 GTSNPN, CDR2 SVGIG (reference sequence). The CDR3 region has the DNA TGTGCCTGGTCGGGGGACCATAGCAATCAGCCCCAGCATTTT. Translating it yields CAWSGDHSNQPQHF. Full variable domain (remainder filled in from reference TRBV30 and TRBJ1-5): SQTIHQWPATLVQPVGSPLSLECTVEGTSNPNLYWYRQAAGRGLQLLFYSVGIGQISSEVPQNLSASRPQDRQFILSSKKLLLSDSGFYLCAWSGDHSNQPQHFGDGTRLSIL.

The genes are TRBV7-2 and TRBJ2-3, with 9 bases that match TRBD1. Per germline, CDR1 SGHTA and CDR2 FQGNSA. CDR3 length: 14 amino acids. V gave up 5 bases and J gave up 3 bases; unmatched junction bases: 3. CDR3 amino acids: CASSPTGGTDTQYF. The CDR3 region has the DNA TGTGCCAGCAGCCCGACAGGGGGGACAGATACGCAGTATTTT.

This rearrangement joins TRBV27 to TRBJ1-2; 7 bases match TRBD1. Germline assignment: CDR1 MNHEY and CDR2 SMNVEV (reference sequence). The CDR3 loop spans 13 amino acids. V trimming: 4 bases; J trimming: 4 bases; junction bases outside the gene matches: 3. CDR3 bases: TGTGCCAGCAGTTCTTGGGACAGCTATGGCTACACCTTC. This gives the protein CASSSWDSYGYTF.

The rearrangement uses TRBV5-1 and TRBJ2-1, with D maybe TRBD2 (5 bases). The CDR3 is 14 residues long. Germline CDR1 is SGHRS and CDR2 is YFSETQ. V was trimmed by 1 base and J by 5 bases, leaving 10 bases between them. CDR3 amino acids: CASSLNGEHNEQFF. In DNA, the CDR3 is TGCGCCAGCAGCTTGAACGGGGAACACAATGAGCAGTTCTTC. Supplemented by reference TRBV5-1 and TRBJ2-1, the full variable domain reads KAGVTQTPRYLIKTRGQQVTLSCSPISGHRSVSWYQQTPGQGLQFLFEYFSETQRNKGNFPGRFSGRQFSNSRSEMNVSTLELGDSALYLCASSLNGEHNEQFFGPGTRLTVL.

The rearrangement links TRBV7-9 to TRBJ2-6, with 8 bases identical to TRBD1. V was pared by 6 bases and J by 0 bases, with 7 bases of the junction left unmatched. This CDR3 has 17 amino acids. Per germline, CDR1 SEHNR and CDR2 FQNEAQ (reference sequence). DNA for the CDR3: TGTGCCAGCAGTAGGACAGGGCCAAGCTCTGGGGCCAACGTCCTGACTTTC. This gives the protein CASSRTGPSSGANVLTF.